A single sample gave rise to the 3 T cell receptor beta chains below, sequenced in a study of regulatory T cells in long-lasting Graves disease. Regarding time point: newly diagnosed GD, antithyroid drugs for less than 3 months. There was RNA extracted from PBMCs, and the TCR library was made from it. Building of the TCR beta libraries involved iRepertoire HTBI primers and Arm-PCR of CDR3 regions. One entry per CDR3 protein, called by TCRdb with MiXCR from the multiplex PCR reads. This sample yields a few hundred thousand distinct CDR3 sequences, of which 11% to 15% are seen a single time; roughly 15% belongs to the top ten. The data also belong to a second study, concerning T cells in Graves' hyperthyroidism and ophthalmopathy.

Sequencing used peripheral blood mononuclear cells (PBMCs), obtained at new diagnosis, from a patient treated with antithyroid drugs. Receptors were obtained from a woman between 45 and 60 years old with Graves disease.

The rearrangement links TRBV20-1 to TRBJ2-2; 14 positions agree with TRBD2. Germline V gene lookup returns CDR1 DFQATT and CDR2 SNEGSKA (reference sequence). V was pared by 1 base and J by 3 bases, with 7 bases of the junction left unmatched. The CDR3 is 18 amino acids. The CDR3 here is CSARGGGLAGVYTGELFF. The DNA of the CDR3 is TGCAGTGCTAGAGGCGGGGGACTAGCGGGAGTCTACACCGGGGAGCTGTTTTTT.

This clonotype has more than one count but fewer than ten. The chain carries TRBV10-1 and TRBJ2-7; 9 bases agree with TRBD1. The CDR3 has 14 amino acids. V dropped 8 bases and J dropped 1; count of bases not matched to a gene: 6. The germline CDR1 and CDR2 sequences are WNHNN and SYGVQD (reference sequence). CDR3 coding DNA: TGCGCCAGCCAGGCGGGACAGGGTTCCTACGAGCAGTACTTC. Translated: CASQAGQGSYEQYF.

On this clonotype: This may arise from a read error, as a much more abundant clone is one base away. The chain couples TRBV28 to TRBJ2-1; weak D call: TRBD2 (6 bases). CDR3 size: 15 residues. Per germline, CDR1 MDHEN and CDR2 SYDVKM. The CDR3 nucleotides are TGTGCCGGCAGTTTCCCGGGACTCTCCTACAATGAGCAGTTCTTC. Translated: CAGSFPGLSYNEQFF.